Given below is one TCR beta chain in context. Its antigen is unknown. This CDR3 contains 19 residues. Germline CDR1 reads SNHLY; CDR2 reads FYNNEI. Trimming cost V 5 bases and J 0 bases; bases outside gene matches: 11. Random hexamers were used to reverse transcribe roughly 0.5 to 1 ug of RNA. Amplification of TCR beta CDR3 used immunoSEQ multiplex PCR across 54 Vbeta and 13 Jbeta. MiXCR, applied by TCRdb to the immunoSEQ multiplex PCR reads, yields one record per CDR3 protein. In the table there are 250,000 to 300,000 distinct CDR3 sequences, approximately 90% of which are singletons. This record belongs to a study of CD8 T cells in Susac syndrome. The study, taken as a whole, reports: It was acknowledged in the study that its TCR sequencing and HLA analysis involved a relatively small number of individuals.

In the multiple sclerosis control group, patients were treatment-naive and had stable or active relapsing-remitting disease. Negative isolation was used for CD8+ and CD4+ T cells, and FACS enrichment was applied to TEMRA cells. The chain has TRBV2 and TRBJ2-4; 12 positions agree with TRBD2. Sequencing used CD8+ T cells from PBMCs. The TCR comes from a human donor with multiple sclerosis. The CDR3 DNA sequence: TGTGCCAGCAGTTATACCGGGACTAGCGGGCCGTTAGCCAAAAACATTCAGTACTTC. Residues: CASSYTGTSGPLAKNIQYF.